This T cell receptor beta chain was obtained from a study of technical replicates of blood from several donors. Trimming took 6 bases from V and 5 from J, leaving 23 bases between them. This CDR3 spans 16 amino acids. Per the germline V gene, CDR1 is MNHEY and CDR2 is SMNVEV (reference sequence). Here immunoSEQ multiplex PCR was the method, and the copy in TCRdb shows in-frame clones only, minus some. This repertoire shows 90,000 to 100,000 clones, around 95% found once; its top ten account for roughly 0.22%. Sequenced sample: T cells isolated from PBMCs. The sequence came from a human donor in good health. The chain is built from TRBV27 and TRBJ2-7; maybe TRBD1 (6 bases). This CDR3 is CASRRNPGHYLHEQYF. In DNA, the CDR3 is TGTGCCAGCAGGAGAAATCCGGGACATTATCTCCACGAGCAGTACTTC.